The 10 T cell receptor beta chains below all came from one sample that was sequenced in a study of response to subunit inactivated influenza vaccine. TCRdb analysed the RT-PCR reads with MiXCR anew, one entry per CDR3 protein. This sample has fewer than 650,000 distinct CDR3 sequences, with 10% to 15% found just once. The sequencing used PBMCs from blood, collected 45 days after vaccination. The receptors were sampled from a man aged 45 to 65 who received an inactivated influenza vaccine.

This chain links TRBV6-1 with TRBJ2-3; 14 bases agree with TRBD2. CDR1 MNHNS and CDR2 SASEGT come from the germline V gene. This CDR3 comprises 15 residues. The V and J ends lost 6 bases and 8 bases, in that order; junction bases with no gene match: 7. The CDR3 DNA follows: TGTGCCAGCAGCCTGACTAGCGGGAGGGCCGGTACGCAGTATTTT. Residues: CASSLTSGRAGTQYF.

The chain employs TRBV11-3 and TRBJ2-2, with D perhaps TRBD2 (5 bases). Germline values: CDR1 SGHNT, CDR2 YENEEA. CDR3 length: 12 residues. Trimming cost V 3 bases and J 12 bases, with 11 bases left between them. The CDR3 loop is CASSLGRGKLFF. CDR3 DNA sequence: TGTGCCAGCAGCTTGGGCCGGGGAAAGCTGTTTTTT.

This clonotype was recorded a few times. The chain combines TRBV7-9 with TRBJ2-1; 8 bases are a match to TRBD1. Germline V gene data show CDR1 as SEHNR and CDR2 as FQNEAQ (reference sequence). This CDR3 spans 11 amino acids. V shed 5 bases, J shed 16 bases, and the junction held 7 bases outside the gene matches. The CDR3 reads CASSTGQGPFF. As DNA, the CDR3 is TGTGCCAGCAGCACCGGACAGGGCCCCTTCTTC.

This clonotype was counted at least ten times. The chain recombines TRBV12-3 or TRBV12-4 with TRBJ2-7, with D maybe TRBD1 (6 bases). The CDR3 runs to 11 residues. V was trimmed by 6 bases and J by 5 bases, leaving 8 bases between them. The CDR3 protein is CASRQGHEQYF. The DNA for the CDR3 is TGTGCCAGCAGGCAGGGGCACGAGCAGTACTTC.

This clonotype was detected many times. This chain connects TRBV12-3 or TRBV12-4 to TRBJ1-2, with 7 positions matching TRBD1. This CDR3 region has 15 residues. Trimming cost V 7 bases and J 4 bases; bases outside gene matches: 12. CDR3 coding DNA: TGTGCCAGCACTGCGTCCTGGACAGGTAGCTATGGCTACACCTTC. Translated: CASTASWTGSYGYTF.

This clonotype was counted between two and nine times. The V gene is TRBV15, the J gene TRBJ2-3, with TRBD2 as a possible D gene (5 bases). The CDR3 has 15 residues. Trimming left V 0 bases short and J 2 bases short, with 9 bases between. Germline-derived CDR1 and CDR2 are LNHNV and YYDKDF (reference sequence). The CDR3 reads CATSRDWRSTDTQYF. In nucleotides, the CDR3 is TGTGCCACCAGCAGAGATTGGAGGTCCACAGATACGCAGTATTTT. Full variable domain (missing parts from reference TRBV15 and TRBJ2-3): DAMVIQNPRYQVTQFGKPVTLSCSQTLNHNVMYWYQQKSSQAPKLLFHYYDKDFNNEADTPDNFQSRRPNTSFCFLDIRSPGLGDTAMYLCATSRDWRSTDTQYFGPGTRLTVL.

There are many counts of this clonotype. V usage is TRBV12-3 or TRBV12-4 and J usage is TRBJ2-1; unclear D gene. Trimming left V 2 bases short and J 0 bases short, with 11 bases between. The CDR3 contains 16 residues. The CDR3 nucleotides read TGTGCCAGCAGTTTATTCCCAGCGAGCTCCTACAATGAGCAGTTCTTC. It specifies CASSLFPASSYNEQFF.

This rearrangement joins TRBV5-5 to TRBJ2-1, with 11 nucleotides matching TRBD2. The CDR3 is 16 amino acids. V dropped 0 bases and J dropped 9; count of bases not matched to a gene: 8. From germline, CDR1 is SGHKS and CDR2 YYEKEE (reference sequence). The CDR3 loop reads CASSLDVAGGPSEQFF. CDR3 DNA sequence: TGTGCCAGCAGCTTGGACGTAGCGGGGGGGCCTAGTGAGCAGTTCTTC.

The chain combines TRBV11-2 with TRBJ2-1, with D possibly called TRBD1 or TRBD2 (5 bases each). The CDR3 is made up of 14 amino acids. Germline-derived CDR1 and CDR2 are SGHAT and FQNNGV. Trimming removed 7 bases from V and 9 bases from J, with 19 bases in between. CDR3 region: CASTLQRGSGEQFF. For the CDR3, the DNA is TGTGCCAGCACCCTCCAGAGGGGTTCAGGTGAGCAGTTCTTC.

This clonotype was counted a few times. The chain combines TRBV11-2 with TRBJ2-7; 7 bases align to TRBD1. Trimming cost V 5 bases and J 6 bases; bases outside gene matches: 4. The CDR3 runs 12 residues. Germline CDR1 and CDR2: SGHAT and FQNNGV. The CDR3: CASSIGQVEQYF. The DNA of the CDR3 is TGTGCCAGCAGCATTGGACAGGTCGAGCAGTACTTC.